The 8 T cell receptor beta chains below all came from one sample that was sequenced in a study of control samples from healthy donors and cancer patients. Only in-frame clones appear in the TCRdb table, and some are missing; sequencing was by immunoSEQ multiplex PCR. The table includes some 56,000 clones, roughly 94% detected once. The specimen sequenced was blood. These receptors all stem from a young man in good health.

This clone was seen once. This chain uses TRBV6-5 with TRBJ2-7, with D perhaps given as TRBD1 or TRBD2 (7 bases each). CDR3 length: 13 amino acids. The germline V gene encodes CDR1 MNHEY and CDR2 SVGAGI. V gave up 5 bases and J gave up 2 bases, with 10 bases separating them. CDR3 sequence reads: CASSQGGPYEQYF. DNA of the CDR3: TGTGCCAGCAGTCAGGGGGGGCCCTACGAGCAGTACTTC.

The rearrangement joins TRBV30 to TRBJ1-6; D is ambiguous. The CDR3 runs to 13 residues. Germline V gene sequence: CDR1 GTSNPN, CDR2 SVGIG (reference sequence). V lost 8 bases and J 1 base, leaving 9 bases between the germline ends. The chain's CDR3 is CASSRSYNSPLHF. The CDR3 coding sequence is TGTGCCAGTTCACGATCCTATAATTCACCCCTCCACTTT.

The chain links TRBV28 to TRBJ2-1, with 10 bases identical to TRBD2. The V gene end was trimmed by 5 bases and the J gene end by 8 bases; junction bases not matched to a gene: 9. The CDR3 consists of 15 residues. Looked up from germline, CDR1 is MDHEN and CDR2 is SYDVKM. Written as DNA, the CDR3 is TGTGCCAGCAGTCCCCATAGCGGGAGGAAGGATGAGCAGTTCTTC. It encodes CASSPHSGRKDEQFF. The full variable domain, rest sourced from reference TRBV28 and TRBJ2-1, is DVKVTQSSRYLVKRTGEKVFLECVQDMDHENMFWYRQDPGLGLRLIYFSYDVKMKEKGDIPEGYSVSREKKERFSLILESASTNQTSMYLCASSPHSGRKDEQFFGPGTRLTVL.

The chain carries TRBV7-2 and TRBJ2-7; 7 bases map to TRBD1. The J segment lost 3 bases and the V segment lost 1 base, leaving 3 bases of the junction unmatched. Germline V gene sequence: CDR1 SGHTA, CDR2 FQGNSA. This CDR3 is 14 amino acids long. The CDR3 DNA sequence: TGTGCCAGCAGCTTAGGGACAGGAGTCTACGAGCAGTACTTC. Its translation: CASSLGTGVYEQYF.

The J gene is TRBJ1-2, the V gene TRBV9; 10 bases align to TRBD1. The germline gives CDR1 SGDLS, CDR2 YYNGEE. The J segment lost 6 bases and the V segment lost 4 bases, leaving 9 bases of the junction unmatched. CDR3 length: 15 residues. The chain's CDR3 is CASSLPRQGANGYTF. For the CDR3, the DNA is TGTGCCAGCAGCCTGCCCCGACAGGGGGCGAATGGCTACACCTTC.

Here the CDR3 DNA reads TGTGCCAGCAGTTTAGATAGCGGGGCGATAGATACGCAGTATTTT. Residues: CASSLDSGAIDTQYF. This chain links TRBV28 with TRBJ2-3, with 8 bases matching TRBD2. This CDR3 contains 15 residues. Germline CDR1 is MDHEN and CDR2 is SYDVKM. Germline trimming cut 2 bases from V and 5 bases from J; bases unmatched to any gene: 6.

V usage is TRBV7-9 and J usage is TRBJ2-7; tentatively, D is TRBD1 or TRBD2 (5 bases each). CDR1 is SEHNR, CDR2 FQNEAQ, per germline (reference sequence). There are 15 residues in the CDR3. The V gene lost 2 bases and the J gene lost 1 base, with 12 bases spanning the gap. This CDR3 is CASSLSRDGSYEQYF. The DNA for the CDR3 is TGTGCCAGCAGCTTAAGTCGGGACGGATCCTACGAGCAGTACTTC.

This chain joins TRBV15 and TRBJ2-2; D is perhaps TRBD2 (5 bases). Per germline, CDR1 LNHNV and CDR2 YYDKDF (reference sequence). Trimming removed 0 bases from V and 5 bases from J, with 10 bases in between. The CDR3 has 15 residues. Here the CDR3 DNA reads TGTGCCACCAGCAGAGATCGACTATCAACCGGGGAGCTGTTTTTT. The encoded protein is CATSRDRLSTGELFF.